What follows describes a single T cell receptor beta chain. The sample originates from a study of blood T cell repertoires in COVID-19. The CDR3 totals 16 residues. Germline CDR1 and CDR2: LNHDA and SQIVND (reference sequence). J lost 4 bases, V lost 5 bases, and 8 bases had no gene match. Enrollees, about 18 to 90 years old, lived in about two dozen US areas. Repertoires were generated with immunoSEQ multiplex PCR, while TCRdb's copy carries only in-frame clones and drops some. The sample carries 300,000 or so clones, over 75% recorded once. The sample taken for sequencing was PBMCs or T cells enriched from blood (not recorded which). The source of this sequence is a woman younger than 45 who had recovered from COVID-19. This chain uses TRBV19 with TRBJ2-7; 13 nucleotides agree with TRBD2. CDR3: CASSPWTSGGIYEQYF. In DNA, the CDR3 is TGTGCCAGTAGTCCATGGACTAGCGGGGGAATATACGAGCAGTACTTC.